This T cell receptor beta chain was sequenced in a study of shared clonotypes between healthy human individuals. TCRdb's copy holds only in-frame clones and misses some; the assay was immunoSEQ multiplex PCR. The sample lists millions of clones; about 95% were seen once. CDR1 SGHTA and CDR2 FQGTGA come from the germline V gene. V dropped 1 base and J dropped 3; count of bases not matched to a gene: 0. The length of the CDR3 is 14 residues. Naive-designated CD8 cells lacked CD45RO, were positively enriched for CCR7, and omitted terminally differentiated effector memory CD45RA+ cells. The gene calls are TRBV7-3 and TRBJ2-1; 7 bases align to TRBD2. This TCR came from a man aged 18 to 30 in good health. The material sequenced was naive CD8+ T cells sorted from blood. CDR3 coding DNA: TGTGCCAGCAGCTTAAGCGGGGGCTACAATGAGCAGTTCTTC. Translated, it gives CASSLSGGYNEQFF.